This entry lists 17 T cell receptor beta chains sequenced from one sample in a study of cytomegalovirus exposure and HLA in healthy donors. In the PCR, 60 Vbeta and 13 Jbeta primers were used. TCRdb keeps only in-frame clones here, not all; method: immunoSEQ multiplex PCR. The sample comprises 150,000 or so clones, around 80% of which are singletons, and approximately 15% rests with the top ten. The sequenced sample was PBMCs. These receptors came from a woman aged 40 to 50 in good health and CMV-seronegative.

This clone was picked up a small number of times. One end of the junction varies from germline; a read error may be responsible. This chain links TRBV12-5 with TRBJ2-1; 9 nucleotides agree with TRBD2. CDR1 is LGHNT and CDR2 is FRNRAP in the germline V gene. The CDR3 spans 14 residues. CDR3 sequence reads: CASGLAGSYSEQFF. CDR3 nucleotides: TGTGCTAGTGGTCTAGCGGGATCATACAGTGAGCAGTTCTTC.

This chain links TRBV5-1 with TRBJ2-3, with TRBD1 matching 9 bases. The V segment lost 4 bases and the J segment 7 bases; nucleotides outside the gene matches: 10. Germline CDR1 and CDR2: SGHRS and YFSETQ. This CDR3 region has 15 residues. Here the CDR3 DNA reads TGCGCCAGCAGCCCGGCCGGGACAGGGTCAAATACGCAGTATTTT. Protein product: CASSPAGTGSNTQYF.

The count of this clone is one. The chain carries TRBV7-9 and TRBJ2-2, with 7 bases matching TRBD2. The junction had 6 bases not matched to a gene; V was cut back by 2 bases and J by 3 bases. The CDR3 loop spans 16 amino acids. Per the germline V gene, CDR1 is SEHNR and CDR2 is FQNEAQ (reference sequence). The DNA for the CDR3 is TGTGCCAGCAGCTTAAGAGACGGGAGGCACACCGGGGAGCTGTTTTTT. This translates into CASSLRDGRHTGELFF.

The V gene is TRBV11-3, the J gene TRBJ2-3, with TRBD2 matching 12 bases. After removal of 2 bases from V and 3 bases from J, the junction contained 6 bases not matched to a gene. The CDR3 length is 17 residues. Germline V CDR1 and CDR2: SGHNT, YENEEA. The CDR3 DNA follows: TGTGCCAGCAGCTTATGGACTAGCGGGGTGGCAACAGATACGCAGTATTTT. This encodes CASSLWTSGVATDTQYF. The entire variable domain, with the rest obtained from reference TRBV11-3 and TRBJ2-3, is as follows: EAGVVQSPRYKIIEKKQPVAFWCNPISGHNTLYWYLQNLGQGPELLIRYENEEAVDDSQLPKDRFSAERLKGVDSTLKIQPAELGDSAVYLCASSLWTSGVATDTQYFGPGTRLTVL.

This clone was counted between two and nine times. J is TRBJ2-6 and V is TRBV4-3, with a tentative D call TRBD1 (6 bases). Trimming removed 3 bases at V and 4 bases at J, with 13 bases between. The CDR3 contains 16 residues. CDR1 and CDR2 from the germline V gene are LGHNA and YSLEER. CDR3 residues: CASSHEQGSGANVLTF. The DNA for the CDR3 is TGCGCCAGCAGCCACGAACAGGGATCCGGGGCCAACGTCCTGACTTTC.

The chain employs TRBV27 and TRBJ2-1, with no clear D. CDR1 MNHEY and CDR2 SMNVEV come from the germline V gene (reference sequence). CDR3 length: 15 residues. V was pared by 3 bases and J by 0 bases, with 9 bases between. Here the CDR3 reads CASSFDFSSYNEQFF. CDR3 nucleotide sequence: TGTGCCAGCAGTTTTGATTTTAGCTCCTACAATGAGCAGTTCTTC.

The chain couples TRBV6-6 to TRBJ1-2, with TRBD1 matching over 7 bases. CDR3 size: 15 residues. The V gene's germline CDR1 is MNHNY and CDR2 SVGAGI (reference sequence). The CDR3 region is CATGTAELDSFGYTF. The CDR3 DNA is TGTGCGACCGGGACAGCTGAGCTCGATTCCTTTGGCTACACCTTC.

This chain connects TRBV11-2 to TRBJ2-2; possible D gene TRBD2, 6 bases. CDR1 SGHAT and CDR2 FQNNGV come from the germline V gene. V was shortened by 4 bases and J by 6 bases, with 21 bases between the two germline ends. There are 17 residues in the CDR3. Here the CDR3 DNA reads TGTGCCAGCAGCTCCGGCGGAGGGGTACAATCCCCCGGGGAGCTGTTTTTT. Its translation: CASSSGGGVQSPGELFF.

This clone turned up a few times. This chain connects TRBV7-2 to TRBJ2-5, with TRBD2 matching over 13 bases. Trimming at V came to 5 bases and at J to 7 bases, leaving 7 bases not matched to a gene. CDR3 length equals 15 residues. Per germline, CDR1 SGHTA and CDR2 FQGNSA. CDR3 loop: CASSPGLAGVPTQYF. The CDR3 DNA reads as TGTGCCAGCAGCCCAGGACTAGCGGGAGTCCCGACCCAGTACTTC.

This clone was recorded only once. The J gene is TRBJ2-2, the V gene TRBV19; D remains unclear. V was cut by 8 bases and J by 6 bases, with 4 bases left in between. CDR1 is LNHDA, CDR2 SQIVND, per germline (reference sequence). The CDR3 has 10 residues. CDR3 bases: TGTGCCAGTGGGCCCGGGGAGCTGTTTTTT. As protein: CASGPGELFF. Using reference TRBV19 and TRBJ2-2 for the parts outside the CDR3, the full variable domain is DGGITQSPKYLFRKEGQNVTLSCEQNLNHDAMYWYRQDPGQGLRLIYYSQIVNDFQKGDIAEGYSVSREKKESFPLTVTSAQKNPTAFYLCASGPGELFFGEGSRLTVL.

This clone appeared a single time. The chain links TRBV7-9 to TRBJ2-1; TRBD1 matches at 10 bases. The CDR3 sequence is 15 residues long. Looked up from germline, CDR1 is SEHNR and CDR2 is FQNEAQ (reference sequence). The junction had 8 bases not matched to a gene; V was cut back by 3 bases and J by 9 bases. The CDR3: CASSFRQGAQGEQFF. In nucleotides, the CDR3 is TGTGCCAGCAGCTTCCGACAGGGGGCGCAGGGTGAGCAGTTCTTC.

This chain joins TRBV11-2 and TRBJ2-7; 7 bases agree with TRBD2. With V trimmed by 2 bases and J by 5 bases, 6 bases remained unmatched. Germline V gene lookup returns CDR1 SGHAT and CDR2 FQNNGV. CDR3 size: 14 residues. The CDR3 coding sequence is TGTGCCAGCAGCTTAATGGCTAGCGGCCACGAGCAGTACTTC. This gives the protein CASSLMASGHEQYF.

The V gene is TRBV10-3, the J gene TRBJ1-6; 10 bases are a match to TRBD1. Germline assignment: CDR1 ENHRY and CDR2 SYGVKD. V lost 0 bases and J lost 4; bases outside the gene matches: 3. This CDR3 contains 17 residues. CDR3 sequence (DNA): TGTGCCATCAGTGAGTCGGGGACAGGGGTTTATAATTCACCCCTCCACTTT. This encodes CAISESGTGVYNSPLHF.

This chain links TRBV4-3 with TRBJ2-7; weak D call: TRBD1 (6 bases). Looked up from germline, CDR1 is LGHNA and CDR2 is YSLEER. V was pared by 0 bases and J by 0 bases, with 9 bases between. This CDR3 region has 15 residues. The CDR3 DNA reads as TGCGCCAGCAGCCAAGACGGGACATACTCCTACGAGCAGTACTTC. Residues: CASSQDGTYSYEQYF.

The CDR3 is CPERDGTYEQYF. CDR3 DNA: TGCCCGGAGAGGGATGGAACCTACGAGCAGTACTTC. The chain uses TRBV29-1 and TRBJ2-7; tentatively, D is TRBD2 (5 bases). The CDR3 runs 12 residues. Germline V gene lookup returns CDR1 SQVTM and CDR2 ANQGSEA.

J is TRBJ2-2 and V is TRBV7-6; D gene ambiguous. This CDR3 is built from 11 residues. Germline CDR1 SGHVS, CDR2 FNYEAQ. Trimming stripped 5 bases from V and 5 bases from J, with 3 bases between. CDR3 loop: CASSRTGELFF. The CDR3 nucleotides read TGTGCCAGCAGCCGGACCGGGGAGCTGTTTTTT.

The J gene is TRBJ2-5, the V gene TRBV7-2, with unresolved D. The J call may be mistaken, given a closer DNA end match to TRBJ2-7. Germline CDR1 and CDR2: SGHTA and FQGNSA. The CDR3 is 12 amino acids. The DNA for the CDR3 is TGTGCCAGCAGCCCACGAACCTACGAGCAGTACTTC. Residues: CASSPRTYEQYF.